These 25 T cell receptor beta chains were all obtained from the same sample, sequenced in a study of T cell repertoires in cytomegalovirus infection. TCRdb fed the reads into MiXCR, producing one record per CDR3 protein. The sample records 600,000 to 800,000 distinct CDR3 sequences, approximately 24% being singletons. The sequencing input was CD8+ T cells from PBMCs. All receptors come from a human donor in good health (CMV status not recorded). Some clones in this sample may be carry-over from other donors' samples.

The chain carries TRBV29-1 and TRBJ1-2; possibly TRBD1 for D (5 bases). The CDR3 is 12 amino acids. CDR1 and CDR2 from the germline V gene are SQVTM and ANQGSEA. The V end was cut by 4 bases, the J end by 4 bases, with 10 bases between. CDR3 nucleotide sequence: TGCAGCGTTGTGGAGACAGCCTATGGCTACACCTTC. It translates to CSVVETAYGYTF.

CDR3 DNA sequence: TGCAGCGTTGCGACAGGGAGAGGGGGCTACACCTTC. This encodes CSVATGRGGYTF. J is TRBJ1-2 and V is TRBV29-1, with 7 positions matching TRBD1. This CDR3 region has 12 residues. After removal of 4 bases from V and 8 bases from J, the junction contained 7 bases not matched to a gene. CDR1 is SQVTM and CDR2 is ANQGSEA in the germline V gene.

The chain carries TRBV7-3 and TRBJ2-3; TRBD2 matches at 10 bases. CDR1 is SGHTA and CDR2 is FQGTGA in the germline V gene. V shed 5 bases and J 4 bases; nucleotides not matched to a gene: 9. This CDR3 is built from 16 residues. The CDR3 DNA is TGTGCCAGCAGCATATATCTAACTAGCGGGGCAGATACGCAGTATTTT. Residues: CASSIYLTSGADTQYF.

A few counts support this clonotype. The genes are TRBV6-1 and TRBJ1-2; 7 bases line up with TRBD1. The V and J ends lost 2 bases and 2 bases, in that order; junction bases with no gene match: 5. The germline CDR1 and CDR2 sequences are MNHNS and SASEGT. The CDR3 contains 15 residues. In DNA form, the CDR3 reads TGTGCCAGCAGTGAATGGGAGGGGGCGAACTATGGCTACACCTTC. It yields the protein CASSEWEGANYGYTF.

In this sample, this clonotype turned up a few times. The CDR3 bases are TGTGCCAGCAGTTATGGGATCGGGGAGCTGTTTTTT. Protein sequence: CASSYGIGELFF. The V gene is TRBV6-6, the J gene TRBJ2-2; no reliable D call. The CDR3 runs 12 residues. Trimming cost V 3 bases and J 7 bases, with 6 bases left between them. Germline V CDR1 and CDR2: MNHNY, SVGAGI (reference sequence).

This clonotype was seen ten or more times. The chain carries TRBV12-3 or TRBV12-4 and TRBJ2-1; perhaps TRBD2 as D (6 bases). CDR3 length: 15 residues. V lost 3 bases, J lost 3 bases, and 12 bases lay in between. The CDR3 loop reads CASSLSLANYNEQFF. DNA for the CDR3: TGTGCCAGCAGTTTGTCTCTAGCGAACTACAATGAGCAGTTCTTC.

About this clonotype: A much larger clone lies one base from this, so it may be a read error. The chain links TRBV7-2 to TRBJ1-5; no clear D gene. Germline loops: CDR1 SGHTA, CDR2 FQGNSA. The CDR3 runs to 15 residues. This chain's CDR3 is CASSLEGYYYQSQHF. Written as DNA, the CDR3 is TGTGCCAGCAGCTTAGAGGGTTATTATTATCAGTCCCAGCATTTT.

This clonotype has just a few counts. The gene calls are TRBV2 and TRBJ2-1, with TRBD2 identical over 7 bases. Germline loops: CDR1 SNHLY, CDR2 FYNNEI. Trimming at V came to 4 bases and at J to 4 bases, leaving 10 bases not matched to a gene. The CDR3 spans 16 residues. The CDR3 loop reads CASSGFSLAAYNEQFF. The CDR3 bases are TGTGCCAGCAGTGGGTTTTCGCTAGCGGCATACAATGAGCAGTTCTTC.

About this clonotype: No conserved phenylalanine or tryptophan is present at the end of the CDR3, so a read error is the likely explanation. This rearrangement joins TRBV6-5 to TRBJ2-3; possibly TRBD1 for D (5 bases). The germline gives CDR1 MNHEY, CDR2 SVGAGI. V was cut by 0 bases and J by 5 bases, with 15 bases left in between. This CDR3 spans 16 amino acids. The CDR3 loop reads CASSYSSGNQGDTQYL. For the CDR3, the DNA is TGTGCCAGCAGTTACTCGTCAGGGAATCAGGGAGATACGCAGTATCTT.

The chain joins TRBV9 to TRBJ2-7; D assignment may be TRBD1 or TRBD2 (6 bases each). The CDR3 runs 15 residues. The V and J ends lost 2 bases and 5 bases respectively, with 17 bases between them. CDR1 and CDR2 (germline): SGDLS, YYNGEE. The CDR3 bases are TGTGCCAGCAGCGTGGAGGGGGGTAATCGGCACGAGCAGTACTTC. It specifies CASSVEGGNRHEQYF.

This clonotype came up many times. Here the CDR3 DNA reads TGTGCCAGCAGCTTACCGGATGGGGCGAACACCGGGGAGCTGTTTTTT. Translated: CASSLPDGANTGELFF. V gene TRBV7-8 combines with J gene TRBJ2-2, with unresolved D. From germline, CDR1 is SGHVS and CDR2 FQNEAQ. With 2 bases removed from V and 0 bases from J, the gap between germline ends came to 10 bases. The CDR3 has 16 residues. The full variable domain, in which reference TRBV7-8 and TRBJ2-2 provide the parts outside the CDR3, is GAGVSQSPRYKVAKRGQDVALRCDPISGHVSLFWYQQALGQGPEFLTYFQNEAQLDKSGLPSDRFFAERPEGSVSTLKIQRTQQEDSAVYLCASSLPDGANTGELFFGEGSRLTVL.

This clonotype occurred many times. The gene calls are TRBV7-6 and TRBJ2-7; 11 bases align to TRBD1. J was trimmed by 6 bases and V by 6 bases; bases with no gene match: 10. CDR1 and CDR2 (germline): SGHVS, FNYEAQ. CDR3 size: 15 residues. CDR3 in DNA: TGTGCCAGCAGAAAACCCGGGACAGGGGGAGGCGAGCAGTACGTC. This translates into CASRKPGTGGGEQYV.

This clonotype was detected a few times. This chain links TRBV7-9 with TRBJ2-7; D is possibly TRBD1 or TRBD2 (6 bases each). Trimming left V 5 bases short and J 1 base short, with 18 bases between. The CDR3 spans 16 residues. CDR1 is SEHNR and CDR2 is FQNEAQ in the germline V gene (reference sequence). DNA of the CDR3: TGTGCCAGCAGCCGGGGGCAGGGTAGGTTGTCCTACGAGCAGTACGTC. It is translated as CASSRGQGRLSYEQYV.

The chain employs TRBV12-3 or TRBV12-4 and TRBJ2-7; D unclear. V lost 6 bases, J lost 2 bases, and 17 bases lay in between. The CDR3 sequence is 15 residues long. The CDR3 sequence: CASSPPRIPPYEQYF. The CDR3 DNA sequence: TGTGCCAGCAGCCCTCCTCGGATTCCACCCTACGAGCAGTACTTC.

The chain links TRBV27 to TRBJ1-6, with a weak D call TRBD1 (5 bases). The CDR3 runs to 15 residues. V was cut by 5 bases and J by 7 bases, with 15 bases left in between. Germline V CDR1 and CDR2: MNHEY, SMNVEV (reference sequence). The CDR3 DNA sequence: TGTGCCAGCAGTACGAGGGACGGACTAAATTCACCCCTCCACTTT. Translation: CASSTRDGLNSPLHF.

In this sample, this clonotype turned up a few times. CDR3 coding DNA: TGTGCCAGCAGCTCCCGGGACAGGGGGGACACTGAAGCTTTCTTT. Translating gives CASSSRDRGDTEAFF. This chain links TRBV7-9 with TRBJ1-1, with TRBD1 matching 11 bases. The CDR3 has 15 amino acids. Losses at the gene ends were 4 bases for V and 3 bases for J; bases not matched to a gene: 4. From germline, CDR1 is SEHNR and CDR2 FQNEAQ (reference sequence).

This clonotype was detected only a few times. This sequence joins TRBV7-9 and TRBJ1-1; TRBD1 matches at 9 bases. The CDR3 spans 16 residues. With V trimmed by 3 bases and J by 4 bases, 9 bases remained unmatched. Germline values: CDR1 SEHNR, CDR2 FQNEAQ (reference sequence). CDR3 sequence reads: CASSFLSGTGFTEAFF. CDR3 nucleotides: TGTGCCAGCAGCTTCCTTTCCGGGACAGGGTTCACTGAAGCTTTCTTT.

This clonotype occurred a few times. The DNA of the CDR3 is TGTGCCAGCAGCCGGGACAGGTCAGCTCAGCCCCAGCATTTT. Protein sequence: CASSRDRSAQPQHF. The chain uses TRBV7-6 and TRBJ1-5; 8 bases fit TRBD1. Germline assignment: CDR1 SGHVS and CDR2 FNYEAQ. The CDR3 contains 14 residues. Unmatched junction bases numbered 6, after V lost 5 bases and J lost 6 bases.

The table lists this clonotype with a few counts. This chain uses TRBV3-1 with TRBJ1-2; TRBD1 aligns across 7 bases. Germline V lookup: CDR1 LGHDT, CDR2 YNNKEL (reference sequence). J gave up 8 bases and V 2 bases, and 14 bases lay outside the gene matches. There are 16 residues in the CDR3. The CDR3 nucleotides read TGTGCCAGCAGCCAAATCTCACCGGCAGGGGGATGGGGCTACACCTTC. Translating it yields CASSQISPAGGWGYTF.

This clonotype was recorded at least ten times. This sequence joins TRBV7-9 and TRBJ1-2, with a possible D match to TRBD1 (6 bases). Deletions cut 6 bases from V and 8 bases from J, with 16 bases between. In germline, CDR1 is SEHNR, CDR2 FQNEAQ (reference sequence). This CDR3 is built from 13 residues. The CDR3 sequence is CASSSTGTWGYTF. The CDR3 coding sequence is TGTGCCAGCAGTTCCACAGGGACCTGGGGCTACACCTTC.

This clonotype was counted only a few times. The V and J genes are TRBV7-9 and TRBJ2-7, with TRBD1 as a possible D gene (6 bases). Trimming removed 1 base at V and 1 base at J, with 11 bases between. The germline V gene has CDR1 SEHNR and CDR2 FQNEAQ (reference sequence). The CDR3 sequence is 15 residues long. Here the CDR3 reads CASSLGGQGSYEQYF. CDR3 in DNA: TGTGCCAGCAGCTTAGGGGGGCAAGGATCCTACGAGCAGTACTTC.

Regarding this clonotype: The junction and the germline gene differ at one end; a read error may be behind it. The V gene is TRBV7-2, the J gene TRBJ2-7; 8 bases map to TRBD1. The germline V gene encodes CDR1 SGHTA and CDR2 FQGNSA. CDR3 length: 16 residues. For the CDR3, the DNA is TGTGTCAGCAGCCAACAGGACAGGGACAACAAGCTCGTCCAGTACTTC. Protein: CVSSQQDRDNKLVQYF. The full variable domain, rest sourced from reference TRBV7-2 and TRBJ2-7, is GAGVSQSPSNKVTEKGKDVELRCDPISGHTALYWYRQSLGQGLEFLIYFQGNSAPDKSGLPSDRFSAERTGGSVSTLTIQRTQQEDSAVYLCVSSQQDRDNKLVQYFGPGTRLTVT.

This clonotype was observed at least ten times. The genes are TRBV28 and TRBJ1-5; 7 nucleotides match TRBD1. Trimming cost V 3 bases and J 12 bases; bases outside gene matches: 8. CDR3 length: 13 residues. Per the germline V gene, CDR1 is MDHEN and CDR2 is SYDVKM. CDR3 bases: TGTGCCAGCAGTTTCGGGACAGCCAAGAACCAGCATTTT. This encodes CASSFGTAKNQHF.

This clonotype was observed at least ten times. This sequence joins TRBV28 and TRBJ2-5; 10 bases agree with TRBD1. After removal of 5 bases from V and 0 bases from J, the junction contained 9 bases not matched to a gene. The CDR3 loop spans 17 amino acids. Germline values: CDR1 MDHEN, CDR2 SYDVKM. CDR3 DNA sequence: TGTGCCAGCAGTCGGGGACAGGGGCTCCCGTACCAAGAGACCCAGTACTTC. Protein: CASSRGQGLPYQETQYF. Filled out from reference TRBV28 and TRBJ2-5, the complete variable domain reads DVKVTQSSRYLVKRTGEKVFLECVQDMDHENMFWYRQDPGLGLRLIYFSYDVKMKEKGDIPEGYSVSREKKERFSLILESASTNQTSMYLCASSRGQGLPYQETQYFGPGTRLLVL.

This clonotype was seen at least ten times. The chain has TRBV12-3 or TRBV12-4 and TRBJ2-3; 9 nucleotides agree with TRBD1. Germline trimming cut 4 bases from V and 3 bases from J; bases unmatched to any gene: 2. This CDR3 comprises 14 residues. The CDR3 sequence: CASSSGTGTDTQYF. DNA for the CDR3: TGTGCCAGCAGTTCCGGGACAGGGACAGATACGCAGTATTTT.